The rows below give T cell receptor beta chains drawn from one sample of a study of blood T cell repertoires in COVID-19. The method was immunoSEQ multiplex PCR; TCRdb's version includes in-frame clones alone and lacks a portion of them. There are 540,000 or so clones in the sample; about 88% occur only once, and roughly 8.3% lies in the top ten. Sequencing used peripheral blood. The receptor set was obtained from a woman in her forties or fifties with COVID-19, enrolled during active disease. Both conserved end residues are part of each CDR3. A D gene is named only where the DNA matches it firmly. A row's size may be missing; if present it is once, few, many or a size class.

.	TRBJ2-7	.	TRBV5-1	TGCGCCAGCAGCATGAGACCAAGGGCGGGGGAGCAGTACTTC	CASSMRPRAGEQYF
TRBD1	TRBJ1-2	.	TRBV5-6	TGTGCCAGCAGCTTGCAGGACAGGGTGGGAGGCTACACCTTC	CASSLQDRVGGYTF
TRBD1	TRBJ2-1	once	TRBV4-1	TGCGCCAGCAGCCCGGGACAGGGTCGAGGCAATGAGCAGTTCTTC	CASSPGQGRGNEQFF
.	TRBJ2-1	.	TRBV18	TGTGCCAGCTCCTTACAGGACCACCAGCAGTTCTTC	CASSLQDHQQFF
TRBD2	TRBJ2-3	.	TRBV15	TGTGCCACCAGCAGAACGAGACTAGCGGGGGGGGTCACAGATACGCAGTATTTT	CATSRTRLAGGVTDTQYF
.	TRBJ2-3	.	TRBV11-3	TGTGCCAGCAGCCCCAGCGCGGGGGCTAGCACAGATACGCAGTATTTT	CASSPSAGASTDTQYF
.	TRBJ2-1	.	TRBV15	TGTGCCACCAGCAGAGATCTGGCAGTAGGGGGGGCAAATGAGCAGTTCTTC	CATSRDLAVGGANEQFF
.	TRBJ1-5	.	TRBV18	TGTGCCAGCTCACCTGAGAGTAATCAGCCCCAGCATTTT	CASSPESNQPQHF
.	TRBJ2-7	.	TRBV13	TGTGCCAGCAGCTTGCCAGGGGACGAGCAGTACTTC	CASSLPGDEQYF
TRBD2	TRBJ2-5	.	TRBV2	TGTGCCAGCAGTCGGACTAGAGAGGAGACCCAGTACTTC	CASSRTREETQYF
TRBD1	TRBJ1-2	.	TRBV9	TGTGCCAGCAGCGGTGGGGGACAGGGGGCTGGCGGCTACACCTTC	CASSGGGQGAGGYTF
TRBD1	TRBJ2-3	.	TRBV9	TGTGCCAGCAGCTTCGGGACAGGGGAATTGACAGATACGCAGTATTTT	CASSFGTGELTDTQYF
.	TRBJ2-3	.	TRBV29-1	TGCAGCGTTAGGGGACTCCTGACCCCCACAGATACGCAGTATTTT	CSVRGLLTPTDTQYF
TRBD2	TRBJ2-3	.	TRBV4-2	TGTGCCAGCAGCCTTAGCGGGGGATTCACAGATACGCAGTATTTT	CASSLSGGFTDTQYF
.	TRBJ1-1	.	TRBV27	TGTGCCAGCAAAAGCTGGGGGGGGAGAGACGGGGAAGCTTTCTTT	CASKSWGGRDGEAFF
TRBD1	TRBJ1-2	.	TRBV2	TGTGCCAGCAGCCAAGACAGGGGGCACTTTGGCTACACCTTC	CASSQDRGHFGYTF
.	TRBJ2-7	.	TRBV7-9	TGTGCCAGCAGCTTCGGACAGACCTACGAGCAGTACTTC	CASSFGQTYEQYF
.	TRBJ2-2	few	TRBV30	TGTGCCTGGAGTCCGGGGACCGGGGAGCTGTTTTTT	CAWSPGTGELFF
.	TRBJ1-2	.	TRBV28	TGTGCCAGCAGTTTAGTAAACTATGGCTACACCTTC	CASSLVNYGYTF
.	TRBJ1-2	.	TRBV7-2	TGTGCCAGCAGCCCTGGGGGCGGGGGGACGTACTATGGCTACACCTTC	CASSPGGGGTYYGYTF
.	TRBJ1-1	.	TRBV6-2/TRBV6-3	TGTGCCAGCAGTTCCAGTCGCTGGAACACTGAAGCTTTCTTT	CASSSSRWNTEAFF
TRBD2	TRBJ2-3	.	TRBV5-1	TGCGCCAGCAGCCGGACTAGCGGGGGGGCGGCAGATACGCAGTATTTT	CASSRTSGGAADTQYF
.	TRBJ1-6	once	TRBV3-1/TRBV3-2	TGTGCCAGCAGGGGCAGGGGCGGAGGTTCACCCCTCCACTTT	CASRGRGGGSPLHF
TRBD1	TRBJ2-2	.	TRBV5-1	TGCGCCAGCAGCTTGTCCGCAGGGGGCGCGTGGGACACCGGGGAGCTGTTTTTT	CASSLSAGGAWDTGELFF
TRBD1	TRBJ1-1	.	TRBV29-1	TGCAGCGTGATGGGACAGGGATCTGAAGCTTTCTTT	CSVMGQGSEAFF
.	TRBJ2-7	.	TRBV9	TGTGCCAGCAGCGCGGACACCTACGAGCAGTACTTC	CASSADTYEQYF
TRBD1	TRBJ1-1	few	TRBV9	TGTGCCAGCAGCCGGGACAGGGGAGGGTTCACTGAAGCTTTCTTT	CASSRDRGGFTEAFF
.	TRBJ2-7	.	TRBV24-1	TGTGCCACCAGTCAGGGAGGGGGGCGCGAGCAGTACTTC	CATSQGGGREQYF
TRBD1	TRBJ2-3	.	TRBV5-1	TGCGCCAGCAGCCCAGGGACAGTGGTTCGTGGCACAGATACGCAGTATTTT	CASSPGTVVRGTDTQYF
.	TRBJ1-2	few	TRBV2	TGTGCCAGCTCTGTGCGGGGATACGGCTACACCTTC	CASSVRGYGYTF
.	TRBJ2-3	.	TRBV4-1	TGCGCCAGCAGCCAGCTACGGGGGGCGGGCACAGATACGCAGTATTTT	CASSQLRGAGTDTQYF
.	TRBJ1-1	.	TRBV12-5	TGTGCTAGTGGCATCGGAGGCGGCTTGAACACTGAAGCTTTCTTT	CASGIGGGLNTEAFF
.	TRBJ2-1	.	TRBV9	TGTGCCAGCAGCGTAGCCCCTCCCTACAATGAGCAGTTCTTC	CASSVAPPYNEQFF
.	TRBJ1-4	.	TRBV7-9	TGTGCCAGCAGTTCCGCTTCGGGGGGCGCGGATGAAAAACTGTTTTTT	CASSSASGGADEKLFF
TRBD1	TRBJ1-6	once	TRBV2	TGTGCCAGCAGTGAACGACAGGGGGCAAGTTCACCCCTCCACTTT	CASSERQGASSPLHF
TRBD1	TRBJ1-1	.	TRBV27	TGTGCCAGCAGCCGACAGGGCCACGACACTGAAGCTTTCTTT	CASSRQGHDTEAFF
TRBD1	TRBJ1-5	.	TRBV12-5	TGTGCTAGTGGCGATAACAGGGGTAGCAATCAGCCCCAGCATTTT	CASGDNRGSNQPQHF
.	TRBJ1-1	.	TRBV30	TGTGCCTGGAGTGTTCCGTCTGGGGCTGGAACTGAAGCTTTCTTT	CAWSVPSGAGTEAFF
.	TRBJ1-1	.	TRBV27	TGTGCCAGCAGATCTACTGAGGCAGGGAAGCAAGAGGCTTTCTTT	CASRSTEAGKQEAFF
TRBD1	TRBJ1-4	.	TRBV12-3/TRBV12-4	TGTGCCAGCAGTTTACCAGGGGGAAAACTGTTTTTT	CASSLPGGKLFF
.	TRBJ2-3	.	TRBV19	TGTGCCAGTAGTACTCAGGGAAGGGATACGCAGTATTTT	CASSTQGRDTQYF
.	TRBJ2-5	.	TRBV5-4	TGTGCCAGCAGCTTGGGGTTGGGTGGGGCTGAGACCCAGTACTTC	CASSLGLGGAETQYF
TRBD1	TRBJ2-7	.	TRBV2	TGTGCCAGCAGTGGAACCACTGGCTTCGAAGGGGACAGGAGATTAGAGCAGTACTTC	CASSGTTGFEGDRRLEQYF
TRBD1	TRBJ1-5	few	TRBV19	TGTGCCAGTATGAAGGACAGGTTAAAAAATCAGCCCCAGCATTTT	CASMKDRLKNQPQHF
.	TRBJ1-1	few	TRBV3-1/TRBV3-2	TGTGCCAGCAGCCAAGATGGGGCGCCGGACACTGAAGCTTTCTTT	CASSQDGAPDTEAFF
.	TRBJ1-5	.	TRBV12-5	TGTGCTAGTGGTTTGGTCGGTCTCAATCAGCCCCAGCATTTT	CASGLVGLNQPQHF
TRBD2	TRBJ2-5	.	TRBV5-4	TGTGCCAGCAGCTTGGTTTCGGGGGGGCAAGAGACCCAGTACTTC	CASSLVSGGQETQYF
TRBD1	TRBJ1-1	.	TRBV5-1	TGCGCCAGCAGCCTTAGTGGGACAGGCAACACTGAAGCTTTCTTT	CASSLSGTGNTEAFF
.	TRBJ2-2	.	TRBV30	TGTGCCTGGAGTTGGAGGGGTAACGGGGAGCTGTTTTTT	CAWSWRGNGELFF
TRBD2	TRBJ2-1	once	TRBV3-1/TRBV3-2	TGTGCCAGCAGCCAAGCGAAGGCTAGCGGGGGGCGGGAGCAGTTCTTC	CASSQAKASGGREQFF
TRBD1	TRBJ2-3	.	TRBV6-5	TGTGCCAGCAGTTCCCCGGGACAGGGGAAATCAGATACGCAGTATTTT	CASSSPGQGKSDTQYF
.	TRBJ1-4	.	TRBV4-1	TGCGCCAGCAGCCAGTTAACAGGGAAGAGGGAAAAACTGTTTTTT	CASSQLTGKREKLFF
TRBD2	TRBJ2-1	.	TRBV10-3	TGTGCCATCAGTGGCTTGGCGGGGGGCCTAGCCAATGAGCAGTTCTTC	CAISGLAGGLANEQFF
TRBD1	TRBJ2-1	.	TRBV19	TGTGCCAGTATGGGAATCGGGACAGGCTCCAATGAGCAGTTCTTC	CASMGIGTGSNEQFF
TRBD1	TRBJ1-2	.	TRBV3-1/TRBV3-2	TGTGCCAGCAGCCAAGAAGGCGGGACAGGGTATGGCTACACCTTC	CASSQEGGTGYGYTF